The source of this T cell receptor (beta chain) is a study of cytomegalovirus exposure and HLA in healthy donors. Study-level points and caveats: Specific recognition of CMV antigens was confirmed in vitro for three chains (all CMV-associated). The study flagged roughly 150 TCR beta chains as cytomegalovirus-associated. Reportedly, fewer N-insertions than the approximately 650-donor mean appeared in an Asian-associated ancestry cluster in a later analysis.

Remarks on this clone: No antigen is known for it.

Primers: 60 Vbeta forward and 13 Jbeta reverse. Assay used: immunoSEQ multiplex PCR; TCRdb lists only in-frame clones, some missing. This sample carries a few hundred thousand clones, 80% of them seen once, and the ten largest clones take over 0.3%. Germline V lookup: CDR1 WNHNN, CDR2 SYGVQD (reference sequence). The junction had 6 bases not matched to a gene; V was cut back by 7 bases and J by 3 bases. The CDR3 is 14 residues long. The clonotype originates from a girl aged 2 to 10 in good health and CMV-seronegative. Sequencing was performed on PBMCs. The gene calls are TRBV10-1 and TRBJ1-3; TRBD1 matches 7 bases. CDR3 bases: TGCGCCAGCACCGGGACAGAGGATGGAAACACCATATATTTT. It is translated as CASTGTEDGNTIYF.